Each of the 32 T cell receptor beta chains below was sequenced from the same sample in a study of blood T cell repertoires in COVID-19. The protocol was immunoSEQ multiplex PCR, while the TCRdb copy is restricted to in-frame clones and leaves out a portion. The top ten hold approximately 7% of the sample, which has about 160,000 clones, roughly 82% seen once. Material for sequencing was peripheral blood. The receptors were sampled from a woman in her 40s with COVID-19, enrolled during active disease.

V gene TRBV30 combines with J gene TRBJ2-3; possibly TRBD2 for D (5 bases). Trimming pared 4 bases from V and 6 bases from J, leaving 11 bases between. Per the germline V gene, CDR1 is GTSNPN and CDR2 is SVGIG (reference sequence). The CDR3 has 12 amino acids. The CDR3 region is CAWNRGRDTQYF. CDR3 sequence (DNA): TGTGCCTGGAACAGAGGGCGTGATACGCAGTATTTT.

This clone appeared a few times. The chain links TRBV6-5 to TRBJ1-5; unclear D gene. There are 13 residues in the CDR3. V dropped 5 bases and J dropped 0 bases, with 5 bases sitting between them. Looked up from germline, CDR1 is MNHEY and CDR2 is SVGAGI. The CDR3: CASSHNSNQPQHF. CDR3 sequence (DNA): TGTGCCAGCAGTCACAATAGCAATCAGCCCCAGCATTTT.

The rearrangement uses TRBV30 and TRBJ2-3; a possible D gene is TRBD2 (7 bases). Germline loops: CDR1 GTSNPN, CDR2 SVGIG (reference sequence). The CDR3 runs 14 residues. Trimming removed 7 bases at V and 4 bases at J, with 18 bases between. CDR3 nucleotide sequence: TGTGCCTCCCATCACTGGCGGGGGCCAGATACGCAGTATTTT. Translation gives CASHHWRGPDTQYF.

The chain links TRBV3-1 (or the pseudogene TRBV3-2) to TRBJ2-1; D gene ambiguous. The CDR3 sequence is 13 residues long. Between the trimmed V and J ends, which lost 0 bases and 8 bases, there was a span of 8 bases. Germline CDR1 reads LGHDT; CDR2 reads YNNKEL (reference sequence). For the CDR3, the DNA is TGTGCCAGCAGCCAAGACCCCCGAGATGAGCAGTTCTTC. The encoded protein is CASSQDPRDEQFF.

CDR3 in DNA: TGTGCCAGTAGTCTCGCAGCGGGGGGGAAAACCGGGGAGCTGTTTTTT. Translation gives CASSLAAGGKTGELFF. The chain joins TRBV19 to TRBJ2-2; 10 nucleotides align to TRBD2. CDR1 LNHDA and CDR2 SQIVND come from the germline V gene (reference sequence). The CDR3 covers 16 residues. V was clipped by 5 bases and J by 5 bases; unmatched bases: 8.

The V call is TRBV5-1, the J call TRBJ2-7; D gene uncertain. V lost 4 bases and J 2 bases, leaving 16 bases between the germline ends. Germline V gene data show CDR1 as SGHRS and CDR2 as YFSETQ. The CDR3 is made up of 15 amino acids. The DNA of the CDR3 is TGCGCCAGCAGCCAACCACCCGAGTTCGCCTACGAGCAGTACTTC. Translation gives CASSQPPEFAYEQYF.

The chain employs TRBV28 and TRBJ2-1; tentative D call: TRBD2 (5 bases). CDR3 length: 15 amino acids. Germline values: CDR1 MDHEN, CDR2 SYDVKM. Trimming stripped 3 bases from V and 5 bases from J, with 14 bases between. CDR3 coding DNA: TGTGCCAGCAGTTTTTGGGAGACAAAGAACAATGAGCAGTTCTTC. Residues: CASSFWETKNNEQFF. Drawing the rest from reference TRBV28 and TRBJ2-1, the complete variable domain is DVKVTQSSRYLVKRTGEKVFLECVQDMDHENMFWYRQDPGLGLRLIYFSYDVKMKEKGDIPEGYSVSREKKERFSLILESASTNQTSMYLCASSFWETKNNEQFFGPGTRLTVL.

The V call is TRBV19, the J call TRBJ2-3; D possibly corresponds to TRBD2 (5 bases). Germline CDR1 reads LNHDA; CDR2 reads SQIVND (reference sequence). This CDR3 is built from 14 residues. Trimming left V 3 bases short and J 6 bases short, with 13 bases between. CDR3 bases: TGTGCCAGTAGTATTACAGCGGCACGCGATACGCAGTATTTT. It translates to CASSITAARDTQYF.

CDR3 in DNA: TGTGCCATCCAACAGACTAGCGGGGGGATCAATGAGCAGTTCTTC. Amino acids: CAIQQTSGGINEQFF. The gene calls are TRBV10-3 and TRBJ2-1, with 13 bases that match TRBD2. This CDR3 contains 15 residues. V lost 8 bases to trimming and J lost 6 bases; unmatched junction nucleotides: 7. Germline loops: CDR1 ENHRY, CDR2 SYGVKD.

The chain employs TRBV5-8 and TRBJ2-5; D not certain. Trimming pared 2 bases from V and 5 bases from J, leaving 7 bases between. The germline CDR1 and CDR2 sequences are SGHTS and YDEGEE. CDR3 length: 12 residues. The CDR3: CASSLMGETQYF. DNA for the CDR3: TGTGCCAGCAGCTTAATGGGCGAGACCCAGTACTTC.

The count of this clone is one. The chain uses TRBV2 and TRBJ2-7; no firm D call. V gave up 7 bases and J gave up 2 bases, with 9 bases separating them. Germline lookup yields CDR1 SNHLY and CDR2 FYNNEI. This CDR3 region has 12 residues. Here the CDR3 DNA reads TGTGCCAGCACCCCAGATACCTACGAGCAGTACGTC. Residues: CASTPDTYEQYV.

In its sample, this clone was seen once. V and J are TRBV30 and TRBJ1-4; D gene unclear. V lost 3 bases and J 0 bases, leaving 11 bases between the germline ends. Germline CDR1 is GTSNPN and CDR2 is SVGIG (reference sequence). The CDR3 is made up of 15 amino acids. Here the CDR3 reads CAWRRLQTTNEKLFF. In DNA, the CDR3 is TGTGCCTGGAGGAGACTACAGACAACTAATGAAAAACTGTTTTTT.

This sequence joins TRBV5-4 and TRBJ1-1, with no clear D. V shed 4 bases and J shed 1 base, with 5 bases lying between them. Germline V gene data show CDR1 as SGHNT and CDR2 as YYREEE (reference sequence). This CDR3 has 12 residues. The CDR3 DNA reads TGTGCCAGCAGCACACCGAACACTGAAGCTTTCTTT. Protein product: CASSTPNTEAFF.

The chain combines TRBV3-1 (or the pseudogene TRBV3-2) with TRBJ2-1; D perhaps matches TRBD2 (6 bases). This CDR3 is 16 amino acids long. Germline loops: CDR1 LGHDT, CDR2 YNNKEL (reference sequence). The V end lost 5 bases, the J end lost 1 base, and 15 bases lay between the germline ends. CDR3 residues: CASSIQGRRSYNEQFF. The CDR3 coding sequence is TGTGCCAGCAGCATCCAAGGGAGGAGGTCCTACAATGAGCAGTTCTTC.

The CDR3 coding sequence is TGTGCCAGCACCCCCAGACAGAGCACCGGGGAGCTGTTTTTT. Translating it yields CASTPRQSTGELFF. This chain connects TRBV27 to TRBJ2-2; tentatively, D is TRBD1 (5 bases). Germline V CDR1 and CDR2: MNHEY, SMNVEV (reference sequence). V lost 7 bases, J lost 4 bases, and 13 bases lay in between. The CDR3 runs 14 residues.

The CDR3: CASSLSGTNYEQYF. CDR3 sequence (DNA): TGTGCCAGCAGTTTATCGGGGACTAACTACGAGCAGTACTTC. This chain links TRBV27 with TRBJ2-7; 7 bases fit TRBD2. V was pared by 0 bases and J by 3 bases, with 2 bases of the junction left unmatched. Per the germline V gene, CDR1 is MNHEY and CDR2 is SMNVEV (reference sequence). The CDR3 is made up of 14 amino acids.

This clone came up once. The genes are TRBV5-4 and TRBJ2-7; TRBD2 is a possible D gene (5 bases). CDR1 is SGHNT and CDR2 is YYREEE in the germline V gene (reference sequence). The length of the CDR3 is 15 residues. Trimming removed 1 base at V and 0 bases at J, with 11 bases between. This CDR3 is CASSLTRVNSYEQYF. The CDR3 coding sequence is TGTGCCAGCAGCTTGACGCGGGTGAACTCCTACGAGCAGTACTTC.

The V and J genes are TRBV5-6 and TRBJ2-2; a weak D match, TRBD2 (5 bases). V was cut by 0 bases and J by 2 bases, with 8 bases left in between. Germline V CDR1 and CDR2: SGHDT, YYEEEE. This CDR3 is 15 amino acids long. The CDR3 region is CASSLARTNTGELFF. The DNA for the CDR3 is TGTGCCAGCAGCTTGGCCCGGACTAACACCGGGGAGCTGTTTTTT.

The chain joins TRBV6-1 to TRBJ2-1; D is uncertain. V was shortened by 3 bases and J by 10 bases, with 13 bases between the two germline ends. Germline-derived CDR1 and CDR2 are MNHNS and SASEGT. The CDR3 has 13 residues. The CDR3 loop is CASSESALWEQFF. CDR3 DNA sequence: TGTGCCAGCAGTGAGAGCGCTCTATGGGAGCAGTTCTTC.

The rearrangement joins TRBV24-1 to TRBJ2-3; TRBD1 agrees at 10 bases. Germline V gives CDR1 KGHDR, CDR2 SFDVKD. The CDR3 runs to 15 residues. V lost 6 bases, J lost 6 bases, and 8 bases stayed unmatched. The CDR3, as DNA: TGTGCCACCAGTCCGGGACAGGGGCCACTCGATACGCAGTATTTT. Protein: CATSPGQGPLDTQYF.

This chain's CDR3 is CASSFGVSRTEAFF. The CDR3 nucleotides are TGTGCCAGCAGTTTCGGGGTTTCCAGAACTGAAGCTTTCTTT. The chain employs TRBV28 and TRBJ1-1; no clear D gene. The CDR3 consists of 14 residues. V lost 3 bases and J lost 5, with 13 bases in between. Germline CDR1 is MDHEN and CDR2 is SYDVKM.

This chain connects TRBV6-5 to TRBJ2-2; 7 bases are a match to TRBD1. With 6 bases clipped from V and 6 bases from J, the junction kept 1 base outside the gene matches. This CDR3 spans 12 amino acids. CDR1 and CDR2 (germline): MNHEY, SVGAGI. The CDR3 DNA follows: TGTGCCAGCAGAACAGGGGCCGGGGAGCTGTTTTTT. Translation: CASRTGAGELFF.

The J gene is TRBJ2-1, the V gene TRBV7-3; 8 positions agree with TRBD2. CDR1 is SGHTA, CDR2 FQGTGA, per germline. The CDR3 spans 16 residues. V trimming: 4 bases; J trimming: 2 bases; junction bases outside the gene matches: 7. In DNA form, the CDR3 reads TGTGCCAGCAGCTCCCTTAGCGGGGCCCCCTACAATGAGCAGTTCTTC. Protein: CASSSLSGAPYNEQFF.

The V call is TRBV11-2, the J call TRBJ1-1, with 9 bases aligning to TRBD1. The CDR3 is made up of 16 amino acids. Per germline, CDR1 SGHAT and CDR2 FQNNGV. Unmatched junction bases numbered 6, after V lost 3 bases and J lost 1 base. In DNA, the CDR3 is TGTGCCAGCAGCTTTGGACAGGGGCTAGGGAACACTGAAGCTTTCTTT. Protein sequence: CASSFGQGLGNTEAFF.

V is TRBV19 and J is TRBJ1-5, with a weak D call TRBD1 (6 bases). The CDR3 is 14 residues long. Germline V gives CDR1 LNHDA, CDR2 SQIVND (reference sequence). Trimming removed 8 bases from V and 4 bases from J, with 15 bases in between. CDR3 DNA: TGTGCCAGTGTGAAACAGGGCTCAAATCAGCCCCAGCATTTT. Translated, it gives CASVKQGSNQPQHF.

This rearrangement joins TRBV5-8 to TRBJ2-7; possibly TRBD1 for D (6 bases). The V end lost 4 bases, the J end lost 1 base, and 9 bases lay between the germline ends. The CDR3 has 13 residues. Germline-derived CDR1 and CDR2 are SGHTS and YDEGEE. This CDR3 is CASSIGQSYEQYV. The CDR3 nucleotides are TGTGCCAGCAGCATAGGACAGTCCTACGAGCAGTACGTC.

The rearrangement links TRBV7-6 to TRBJ1-5, with TRBD1 matching over 7 bases. The V segment lost 5 bases and the J segment 1 base; nucleotides outside the gene matches: 8. Germline lookup yields CDR1 SGHVS and CDR2 FNYEAQ. CDR3 size: 16 residues. CDR3 region: CASSPHQGDSNQPQHF. CDR3 bases: TGTGCCAGCAGCCCCCATCAGGGGGACAGCAATCAGCCCCAGCATTTT.

This clone was picked up one time. V and J are TRBV5-6 and TRBJ1-2; 9 positions agree with TRBD1. V gave up 4 bases and J gave up 7 bases; unmatched junction bases: 11. In germline, CDR1 is SGHDT, CDR2 YYEEEE. The CDR3 spans 15 residues. The CDR3 DNA is TGTGCCAGCAGCGTCCGGGGACAGGGTTTCTCTGGCTACACCTTC. Its translation: CASSVRGQGFSGYTF.

This sequence joins TRBV19 and TRBJ1-4; D remains unclear. The CDR3 is made up of 15 amino acids. Germline CDR1 reads LNHDA; CDR2 reads SQIVND (reference sequence). Trimming left V 7 bases short and J 8 bases short, with 20 bases between. The CDR3 nucleotides read TGTGCCAGTACCCAAAGGCTACAAGGAGGAGAAAAACTGTTTTTT. Translation gives CASTQRLQGGEKLFF.

The CDR3 loop reads CASSSNPGTRGNEQFF. As DNA, the CDR3 is TGCGCCAGCAGCTCGAACCCCGGGACTAGGGGGAATGAGCAGTTCTTC. J is TRBJ2-1 and V is TRBV5-1, with 8 bases identical to TRBD2. This CDR3 spans 16 amino acids. Trimming removed 3 bases from V and 7 bases from J; junction bases left unmatched: 12. CDR1 is SGHRS and CDR2 is YFSETQ in the germline V gene.

The chain is built from TRBV4-1 and TRBJ1-1, with 7 bases fitting TRBD1. V was pared by 3 bases and J by 1 base, with 5 bases of the junction left unmatched. The CDR3 has 15 amino acids. CDR1 is MGHRA, CDR2 YSYEKL, per germline. CDR3 sequence reads: CASSQGRGWNTEAFF. The CDR3 nucleotides read TGCGCCAGCAGCCAGGGCAGGGGGTGGAACACTGAAGCTTTCTTT.

V usage is TRBV2 and J usage is TRBJ2-3; D is possibly TRBD2 (6 bases). The germline V gene encodes CDR1 SNHLY and CDR2 FYNNEI. This CDR3 contains 15 residues. V was shortened by 2 bases and J by 2 bases, with 11 bases between the two germline ends. The CDR3 sequence: CASSERRGNTDTQYF. CDR3 nucleotides: TGTGCCAGCAGTGAAAGACGCGGGAACACAGATACGCAGTATTTT.